Below, 6 T cell receptor beta chains from the same sample are listed, as sequenced in a study of T-cell reconstitution after alpha-beta-depleted transplantation in children. Preparation of the TCRbeta library was carried out with unique molecular identifiers. TCRdb used MiXCR to reprocess the PCR reads, holding one entry per CDR3 protein. The top ten clones hold around 13% of a sample with 450,000 to 550,000 distinct CDR3 sequences, roughly an eighth of them seen once. The material was PBMCs, mostly from graft donor cells, obtained 180 days after TCRalphabeta/CD19-depleted stem cell transplant. Receptor source: a female patient aged 2-15 years who had a stem cell transplant for aplastic anemia, so the T cells may come from the graft donor.

This clonotype occurred a few times. This chain connects TRBV20-1 to TRBJ2-1, with D possibly matching TRBD2 (5 bases). V gave up 1 base and J gave up 5 bases, with 15 bases separating them. The CDR3 length is 15 residues. Germline V gene data show CDR1 as DFQATT and CDR2 as SNEGSKA (reference sequence). In DNA, the CDR3 is TGCAGTGCTAGAGTTCGAATCGGGATCAACAATGAGCAGTTCTTC. Protein sequence: CSARVRIGINNEQFF.

This chain links TRBV12-3 or TRBV12-4 with TRBJ2-3; TRBD2 aligns across 12 bases. V lost 5 bases, J lost 0 bases, and 12 bases stayed unmatched. The CDR3 contains 19 residues. The chain's CDR3 is CASSPATSGRPSSTDTQYF. The DNA for the CDR3 is TGTGCCAGCAGTCCTGCGACTAGCGGGAGACCCTCTAGCACAGATACGCAGTATTTT.

In this sample, this clonotype turned up a few times. Germline is not matched at one junction end, which may reflect a read error. V is TRBV28 and J is TRBJ1-6, with a weak D call TRBD1 (5 bases). The CDR3 is 17 residues long. Germline V gene lookup returns CDR1 MDHEN and CDR2 SYDVKM. CDR3 sequence: CASRTGTASSYNSPLHF. The CDR3, as DNA: TGTGCCAGCAGGACCGGGACTGCGAGCTCCTATAATTCTCCCCTCCACTTT.

The chain recombines TRBV30 with TRBJ2-1, with no clear D. The CDR3 totals 10 residues. V lost 6 bases and J lost 12, with 12 bases in between. The V gene's germline CDR1 is GTSNPN and CDR2 SVGIG (reference sequence). CDR3 nucleotides: TGTGCCTGTCGTCCTTGTACGCAGTTCTTC. This encodes CACRPCTQFF.

The V call is TRBV29-1, the J call TRBJ2-1; 8 positions match TRBD2. Per germline, CDR1 SQVTM and CDR2 ANQGSEA. V trimming: 5 bases; J trimming: 6 bases; junction bases outside the gene matches: 0. This CDR3 spans 11 amino acids. In DNA, the CDR3 is TGCAGCGTTACTAGCGGCAATGAGCAGTTCTTC. This codes for CSVTSGNEQFF.

Turning to this clonotype: A single base separates this from a much larger clone, so it may be a read error. The chain links TRBV3-1 to TRBJ2-2, with 14 bases fitting TRBD2. V gave up 4 bases and J gave up 5 bases; unmatched junction bases: 18. In germline, CDR1 is LGHDT, CDR2 YNNKEL (reference sequence). The CDR3 has 21 amino acids. The CDR3 loop is CASSPTTWGTSGSRWTGELFF. The CDR3 DNA reads as TGTGCCAGCAGCCCAACTACGTGGGGGACTAGCGGGAGCAGGTGGACCGGGGAGCTGTTTTTT.